This TCR beta chain was found in a study of cytomegalovirus exposure and HLA in healthy donors. Sampled while nominally healthy, donors likely had unrecorded immune exposures. Overall study findings and caveats: Approximately 160 TCR beta chains were listed as cytomegalovirus-associated.

PCR primers comprised 60 Vbeta and 13 Jbeta primers. Method: immunoSEQ multiplex PCR; TCRdb's copy keeps in-frame clones and lacks some. Of 90,000 to 150,000 clones listed, 77% are singletons. About this clone: Its antigen is unknown.

Source material: PBMCs. The clonotype originates from a man between 40 and 49 years old in good health and CMV-seropositive.

CDR3 nucleotides: TGTGCCAGCAGCTTGGTGGGGACAGGGGGGAATTCACCCCTCCACTTT. This sequence encodes CASSLVGTGGNSPLHF. This chain connects TRBV5-6 to TRBJ1-6; 11 bases fit TRBD1. After removal of 0 bases from V and 7 bases from J, the junction contained 3 bases not matched to a gene. Germline CDR1 is SGHDT and CDR2 is YYEEEE. This CDR3 is built from 16 residues.